This T cell receptor (beta chain) was sequenced for a study of blood T cell repertoires in COVID-19. Study overall: Sites in the United States, Italy and Spain provided acute and convalescent COVID-19 samples.

Authors' analysis steps: From reference gene primer amplification, estimates of nucleated cell counts were derived. Measured with immunoSEQ multiplex PCR; TCRdb has only the in-frame clones, and not every one. That table furnishes V, J and clone size, whereas the DNA furnished D and trimming. Of 200,000 to 250,000 clones in the sample, 65% to 90% were seen once. Between the trimmed V and J ends, which lost 5 bases and 6 bases, there was a span of 19 bases. The CDR3 extends over 15 amino acids. Germline CDR1 SGHNT, CDR2 YYREEE (reference sequence). Sequenced input: peripheral blood. The receptor's source is a woman between 45 and 60 years old with acute or convalescent COVID-19. The V gene is TRBV5-4, the J gene TRBJ2-3; weak D call: TRBD2 (7 bases). The CDR3 bases are TGTGCCAGCAGGCTGGGGGGGGCGGTATGGGATACGCAGTATTTT. It translates to CASRLGGAVWDTQYF.